A single sample is the source of the 15 T cell receptor beta chains below, sequenced in a study of blood T cell repertoires in COVID-19. The data were produced by immunoSEQ multiplex PCR, yet TCRdb's version contains in-frame clones alone and is incomplete. The data show some 120,000 clones, with 60% to 85% seen just once and around 18% held by the top ten. Sequencing was performed on peripheral blood. These receptors all come from an elderly man with acute or convalescent COVID-19.

The chain employs TRBV2 and TRBJ2-7; possibly TRBD1 for D (6 bases). Germline loops: CDR1 SNHLY, CDR2 FYNNEI. This CDR3 has 15 amino acids. Deletions cut 1 base from V and 1 base from J, with 11 bases between. The CDR3: CASSEGGRGSYEQYF. The CDR3 nucleotides are TGTGCCAGCAGTGAAGGTGGCAGGGGATCCTACGAGCAGTACTTC.

This clone showed up just a few times. The V and J genes are TRBV5-4 and TRBJ2-4, with TRBD1 matching over 8 bases. The germline gives CDR1 SGHNT, CDR2 YYREEE (reference sequence). Losses at the gene ends were 4 bases for V and 5 bases for J; bases not matched to a gene: 8. This CDR3 contains 15 residues. CDR3 protein: CASSLGQGGENIQYF. CDR3 DNA: TGTGCCAGCAGCCTCGGACAGGGTGGTGAAAACATTCAGTACTTC.

The genes are TRBV7-2 and TRBJ2-7; no definite D call. V was shortened by 1 base and J by 4 bases, with 14 bases between the two germline ends. The V gene's germline CDR1 is SGHTA and CDR2 FQGNSA. There are 15 residues in the CDR3. CDR3 sequence (DNA): TGTGCCAGCAGCTTAGGGGCCTTGGGTGGGTACGAGCAGTACTTC. This sequence encodes CASSLGALGGYEQYF.

This sequence joins TRBV11-3 and TRBJ2-2; tentative D call: TRBD1 (5 bases). Germline lookup yields CDR1 SGHNT and CDR2 YENEEA. This CDR3 spans 15 amino acids. V lost 3 bases and J 4 bases, leaving 12 bases between the germline ends. The CDR3 loop is CASSFGQGGTGELFF. In nucleotides, the CDR3 is TGTGCCAGCAGCTTTGGCCAGGGCGGCACCGGGGAGCTGTTTTTT.

This clone was seen a single time. V is TRBV4-2 and J is TRBJ1-1, with a tentative D call TRBD1 (6 bases). CDR1 LGHNA and CDR2 YNFKEQ come from the germline V gene. This CDR3 region has 15 residues. Trimming removed 0 bases at V and 6 bases at J, with 14 bases between. The CDR3 DNA is TGTGCCAGCAGCCAAGATCTGGGGGCTCGCGCTGAAGCTTTCTTT. Translation gives CASSQDLGARAEAFF.

The chain has TRBV6-5 and TRBJ1-2; 10 nucleotides agree with TRBD1. The CDR3 loop spans 15 amino acids. After removal of 6 bases from V and 3 bases from J, the junction contained 7 bases not matched to a gene. Germline assignment: CDR1 MNHEY and CDR2 SVGAGI. This chain's CDR3 is CASRGRDRGYYGYTF. The CDR3 DNA follows: TGTGCCAGCAGAGGACGGGACAGGGGTTACTATGGCTACACCTTC.

This chain links TRBV5-4 with TRBJ2-6, with a tentative D call TRBD2 (5 bases). Trimming pared 0 bases from V and 2 bases from J, leaving 9 bases between. The CDR3 has 16 residues. CDR1 and CDR2 (germline): SGHNT, YYREEE (reference sequence). The CDR3 bases are TGTGCCAGCAGCTTGGCACGGGGTGCTGGGGCCAACGTCCTGACTTTC. As protein: CASSLARGAGANVLTF.

The chain recombines TRBV6-1 with TRBJ1-5, with TRBD1 identical over 8 bases. The CDR3 is 15 residues long. V trimming: 2 bases; J trimming: 7 bases; junction bases outside the gene matches: 7. Germline CDR1 MNHNS, CDR2 SASEGT. CDR3 sequence: CASSEQGARGQPQHF. The CDR3 DNA reads TGTGCCAGCAGTGAACAGGGGGCGCGTGGACAGCCCCAGCATTTT.

This chain links TRBV6-5 with TRBJ1-1, with D tentatively TRBD1 (5 bases). CDR1 and CDR2 (germline): MNHEY, SVGAGI. V was clipped by 2 bases and J by 4 bases, with 11 bases between them. The CDR3 covers 14 residues. The CDR3 loop is CASSYSRQGTEAFF. The CDR3 coding sequence is TGTGCCAGCAGTTACAGCCGGCAGGGCACTGAAGCTTTCTTT.

This clone was seen many times. This CDR3 reads CASSGGGGMNTEAFF. In DNA, the CDR3 is TGTGCCAGCAGCGGAGGCGGGGGGATGAACACTGAAGCTTTCTTT. The rearrangement links TRBV7-9 to TRBJ1-1; D is possibly TRBD1 (5 bases). Germline V lookup: CDR1 SEHNR, CDR2 FQNEAQ (reference sequence). Trimming removed 5 bases from V and 0 bases from J, with 13 bases in between. CDR3 size: 15 residues.

This clone was detected many times. The gene calls are TRBV4-3 and TRBJ2-7; 7 nucleotides align to TRBD1. With V trimmed by 1 base and J by 0 bases, 3 bases remained unmatched. The CDR3 contains 15 residues. The germline CDR1 and CDR2 sequences are LGHNA and YSLEER. CDR3 region: CASSQVWDSSYEQYF. CDR3 sequence (DNA): TGCGCCAGCAGCCAAGTGTGGGACAGCTCCTACGAGCAGTACTTC.

The chain couples TRBV5-5 to TRBJ2-2, with D possibly TRBD1 on 5 matching bases. CDR3 length equals 18 residues. CDR1 is SGHKS, CDR2 YYEKEE, per germline (reference sequence). Trimming took 4 bases from V and 0 from J, leaving 19 bases between them. The chain's CDR3 is CASSQRYLGVTNTGELFF. Written as DNA, the CDR3 is TGTGCCAGCAGCCAAAGGTATTTAGGGGTCACGAACACCGGGGAGCTGTTTTTT. The variable domain in full, with the rest retrieved from reference TRBV5-5 and TRBJ2-2, is DAGVTQSPTHLIKTRGQQVTLRCSPISGHKSVSWYQQVLGQGPQFIFQYYEKEERGRGNFPDRFSARQFPNYSSELNVNALLLGDSALYLCASSQRYLGVTNTGELFFGEGSRLTVL.

J is TRBJ2-3 and V is TRBV5-4, with TRBD2 matching 7 bases. Trimming at V came to 2 bases and at J to 1 base, leaving 1 base not matched to a gene. The CDR3 totals 14 residues. The germline CDR1 and CDR2 sequences are SGHNT and YYREEE (reference sequence). CDR3 residues: CASSFLAGTDTQYF. The CDR3 nucleotides read TGTGCCAGCAGCTTCCTAGCGGGCACAGATACGCAGTATTTT.

V usage is TRBV7-9 and J usage is TRBJ1-1; tentatively, D is TRBD1 (6 bases). CDR1 SEHNR and CDR2 FQNEAQ come from the germline V gene (reference sequence). The CDR3 runs 12 residues. V shed 1 base and J shed 11 bases, with 11 bases lying between them. CDR3: CASSLDRVKAFF. CDR3 DNA sequence: TGTGCCAGCAGCTTAGACAGGGTTAAGGCTTTCTTT.

The rearrangement links TRBV28 to TRBJ1-5; 9 nucleotides align to TRBD1. Germline CDR1 is MDHEN and CDR2 is SYDVKM. The CDR3 runs 16 residues. Losses at the gene ends were 4 bases for V and 4 bases for J; bases not matched to a gene: 8. CDR3 DNA sequence: TGTGCCAGCAGTTCTAACAGGGGGCGCGTGAATCAGCCCCAGCATTTT. Translating it yields CASSSNRGRVNQPQHF.